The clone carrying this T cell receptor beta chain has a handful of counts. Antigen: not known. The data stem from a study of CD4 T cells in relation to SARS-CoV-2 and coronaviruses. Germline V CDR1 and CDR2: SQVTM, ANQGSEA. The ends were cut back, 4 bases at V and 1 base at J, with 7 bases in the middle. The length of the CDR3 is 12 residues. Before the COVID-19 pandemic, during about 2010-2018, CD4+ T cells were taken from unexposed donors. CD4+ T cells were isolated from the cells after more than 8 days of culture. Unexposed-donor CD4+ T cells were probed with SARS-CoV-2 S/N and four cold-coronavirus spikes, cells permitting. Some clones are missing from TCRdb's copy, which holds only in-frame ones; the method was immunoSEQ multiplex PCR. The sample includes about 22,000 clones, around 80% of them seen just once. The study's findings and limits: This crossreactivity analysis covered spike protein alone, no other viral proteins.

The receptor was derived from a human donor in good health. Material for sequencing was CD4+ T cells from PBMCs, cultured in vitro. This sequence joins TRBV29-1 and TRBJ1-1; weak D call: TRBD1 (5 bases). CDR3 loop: CSVGGKNTEAFF. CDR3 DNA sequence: TGCAGCGTTGGGGGCAAGAACACTGAAGCTTTCTTT.